The rows below give T cell receptor beta chains drawn from one sample of a study of T cell changes during pregnancy in multiple sclerosis. Assay: immunoSEQ multiplex PCR; the TCRdb copy retains only in-frame clones and omits some. The profile covers tens of thousands of clones, with around nine tenths appearing a single time and about 2% taken by the ten largest. Sequencing was performed on peripheral blood, taken in the second trimester of pregnancy. The receptors stem from a female donor with multiple sclerosis, enrolled in a pregnancy study. Each CDR3 is given with its conserved first and last residue. The order of the fields is V gene, J gene, CDR3 protein.

v_call: TRBV18
j_call: TRBJ2-6
cdr3_aa: CASSPNRAGANVLTF

v_call: TRBV5-1
j_call: TRBJ2-7
cdr3_aa: CASRRQDSYEQYF

v_call: TRBV7-9
j_call: TRBJ2-7
cdr3_aa: CASSWQGLDYEQYF

v_call: TRBV5-1
j_call: TRBJ2-1
cdr3_aa: CASSLDGGSYNEQFF

v_call: TRBV13
j_call: TRBJ1-1
cdr3_aa: CASSLVGFHLENTEAFF

v_call: TRBV18
j_call: TRBJ2-3
cdr3_aa: CASSPISGSTDTQYF

v_call: TRBV18
j_call: TRBJ2-2
cdr3_aa: CASSGLGVGTGELFF

v_call: TRBV29-1
j_call: TRBJ2-7
cdr3_aa: CSVADRTPYEQYF

v_call: TRBV14
j_call: TRBJ2-1
cdr3_aa: CASSQFTSGGAEEQFF

v_call: TRBV6-1
j_call: TRBJ2-3
cdr3_aa: CASLATDTQYF

v_call: TRBV6-1
j_call: TRBJ1-5
cdr3_aa: CASSARTPGQPQHF

v_call: TRBV2
j_call: TRBJ2-5
cdr3_aa: CASSVLSGETRETQYF

v_call: TRBV5-3
j_call: TRBJ2-1
cdr3_aa: CARSRSVMPSNTYNEQFF

v_call: TRBV9
j_call: TRBJ2-3
cdr3_aa: CASSVVGASTDTQYF

v_call: TRBV18
j_call: TRBJ1-1
cdr3_aa: CASSPRTGGTEAFF

v_call: TRBV27
j_call: TRBJ2-7
cdr3_aa: CASRELGSLYEQYF

v_call: TRBV19
j_call: TRBJ2-1
cdr3_aa: CASAPRYNEQFF

v_call: TRBV27
j_call: TRBJ1-6
cdr3_aa: CASSLIQTYNSPLHF

v_call: TRBV6-1
j_call: TRBJ1-6
cdr3_aa: CASSVTESYNSPLHF

v_call: TRBV11-2
j_call: TRBJ2-7
cdr3_aa: CASSLVTSGVYEQYF

v_call: TRBV7-9
j_call: TRBJ2-2
cdr3_aa: CASSPGLAGAPNTGELFF

v_call: TRBV14
j_call: TRBJ2-7
cdr3_aa: CASSQIGSYEQYF

v_call: TRBV7-9
j_call: TRBJ1-3
cdr3_aa: CASSLEVGGDTIYF

v_call: TRBV5-4
j_call: TRBJ2-1
cdr3_aa: CASSLGGPAYNEQFF

v_call: TRBV6-1
j_call: TRBJ2-3
cdr3_aa: CASSEGNRGADTQYF

v_call: TRBV7-3
j_call: TRBJ2-6
cdr3_aa: CASSLGRGSSLSSGANVLTF

v_call: TRBV28
j_call: TRBJ1-2
cdr3_aa: CATRTGSGSAYGYTF

v_call: TRBV19
j_call: TRBJ1-3
cdr3_aa: CASSNRITGVGNTIYF

v_call: TRBV28
j_call: TRBJ2-5
cdr3_aa: CASSRRGLRETQYF

v_call: TRBV27
j_call: TRBJ1-1
cdr3_aa: CASIRSDEAFF

v_call: TRBV4-1
j_call: TRBJ1-2
cdr3_aa: CASSHEPGTSINYGYTF

v_call: TRBV5-4
j_call: TRBJ2-2
cdr3_aa: CASSSGLARNTGELFF

v_call: TRBV4-2
j_call: TRBJ2-7
cdr3_aa: CASSQDMREQYF